This T cell receptor (beta chain) was recorded in a study of blood T cell repertoires in COVID-19. About the study: Samples taken during acute and convalescent COVID-19 were collected in the United States, Italy and Spain. PBMCs, B-cell-depleted T cells, or T cells were the source of the cDNA or gDNA that made up the material.

The CDR3 covers 14 residues. Germline CDR1 and CDR2: LNHDA and SQIVND (reference sequence). Trimming cost V 1 base and J 2 bases; bases outside gene matches: 1. Method: immunoSEQ multiplex PCR; TCRdb's copy keeps in-frame clones and lacks some. The sample consists of over 150,000 clones, approximately 84% of them appearing once. The sample holds one count of this clone. The sample taken for sequencing was peripheral blood. This clonotype was obtained from a woman aged 60-75 years with COVID-19, enrolled during active disease. This chain connects TRBV19 to TRBJ2-7; 8 nucleotides line up with TRBD2. The CDR3, as DNA: TGTGCCAGTAGTATAGGGGGACTAGCCTACGAGCAGTACTTC. This translates into CASSIGGLAYEQYF.